This TCR beta chain was found in a study of Ad26.COV2.S vaccination and SARS-CoV-2 variants. Looking at the study overall: In the study, Ad26.COV2.S was injected intramuscularly once, or twice 56 days apart.

With 7 bases removed from V and 7 bases from J, the gap between germline ends came to 16 bases. The germline V gene has CDR1 MDHEN and CDR2 SYDVKM. The CDR3 length is 13 residues. The treatment is: around 19 received Ad26.COV2.S at low or high dose, single or two shots; about five received placebo; per-sample allocation not given. At day 63 after the first vaccine or placebo injection, samples were drawn. Expression of Wuhan-strain SARS-CoV-2 spike came from the Ad26 vector that formed the vaccine. Concerning this clone: Its antigen remains unidentified.

The protocol was immunoSEQ multiplex PCR, while the TCRdb copy is restricted to in-frame clones and leaves out a portion. In the table there are about 350,000 clones, about 87% of which are singletons. Study-wide points: TCR breadth and depth analyses may have underestimated total T cell responses.

This chain joins TRBV28 and TRBJ1-2, with no clear D. The input for sequencing was peripheral blood, taken in a trial of Ad26.COV2.S vaccine versus placebo. The TCR originated in a person aged 18-65 years who received the Ad26.COV2.S COVID-19 vaccine or a placebo. The CDR3 loop reads CASTQRPWGGYTF. The CDR3 nucleotides read TGTGCCAGCACGCAACGCCCATGGGGTGGCTACACCTTC.